This TCR beta chain appears in the sequencing data of a study of blood T cell repertoires in COVID-19. Study-wide context: T cells, B-cell-depleted T cells, or PBMCs supplied cDNA or gDNA.

Profiling relied on immunoSEQ multiplex PCR, and the TCRdb table lists in-frame clones only, not all of them. The sample holds 200,000 to 250,000 clones, under 90% seen once. This CDR3 has 15 residues. Trimming took off 1 base at V and 0 bases at J, with 4 bases between the two ends. Germline CDR1 is LNHDA and CDR2 is SQIVND (reference sequence). The study counted Cohort 3 donors as recovered given two negative PCRs, clearance, or symptom resolution. The sequence derives from an older woman who had recovered from COVID-19. Sequenced material: PBMCs or T cells enriched from blood (not recorded which). The chain combines TRBV19 with TRBJ2-6; D not resolved. The CDR3: CASSIGVSGANVLTF. The CDR3, as DNA: TGTGCCAGTAGTATAGGCGTCTCTGGGGCCAACGTCCTGACTTTC.